Listed below are T cell receptor beta chains from one sample, sequenced in a study of T cells after yellow fever vaccination. One entry per CDR3 protein, called by TCRdb with MiXCR from the 5' RACE reads. This sample has hundreds of thousands of distinct CDR3 sequences; approximately 3.8% occur once, and the top ten carry 23%. Here the sequenced sample was PBMCs, taken on the day of the yellow fever booster vaccination. The receptors shown here come from a man aged 18 to 30 who received the YFV17D yellow fever vaccine. The CDR3 runs from the conserved cysteine through the conserved F or W. The order of the fields is J gene, clone size, D gene, V gene, CDR3 protein, CDR3 DNA. D genes are given only for firm matches. Only part of the rows carry a size: once, few, many, or a class if the clone is expanded.

j_gene: TRBJ2-1
abundance: -
d_gene: TRBD1
v_gene: TRBV4-1
CDR3aa: CASSQVPGQGGNEQFF
CDR3nt: TGCGCCAGCAGCCAAGTCCCGGGACAGGGAGGTAATGAGCAGTTCTTC

j_gene: TRBJ1-5
abundance: -
d_gene: -
v_gene: TRBV21-1
CDR3aa: CASSKGTENQPQHF
CDR3nt: TGTGCCAGCAGCAAGGGGACAGAAAATCAGCCCCAGCATTTT

j_gene: TRBJ2-1
abundance: many
d_gene: TRBD1
v_gene: TRBV6-6
CDR3aa: CASSYSSTGGIYNEQFF
CDR3nt: TGTGCCAGCAGTTACTCTTCTACAGGGGGCATCTACAATGAGCAGTTCTTC

j_gene: TRBJ2-3
abundance: -
d_gene: TRBD2
v_gene: TRBV27
CDR3aa: CASSFAGGTTDTQYF
CDR3nt: TGTGCCAGCAGTTTCGCCGGGGGGACGACAGATACGCAGTATTTT

j_gene: TRBJ1-5
abundance: few
d_gene: -
v_gene: TRBV24-1
CDR3aa: CATTVGNQPQHF
CDR3nt: TGTGCCACCACTGTTGGCAATCAGCCCCAGCATTTT

j_gene: TRBJ2-1
abundance: many
d_gene: TRBD2
v_gene: TRBV19
CDR3aa: CASRRGLAGFNEQFF
CDR3nt: TGTGCCAGTAGGAGGGGACTAGCGGGTTTCAATGAGCAGTTCTTC

j_gene: TRBJ1-2
abundance: -
d_gene: TRBD1
v_gene: TRBV6-4
CDR3aa: CASRGPEDRGRGYTF
CDR3nt: TGTGCCAGCAGAGGCCCGGAAGACAGGGGAAGGGGCTACACCTTC

j_gene: TRBJ1-6
abundance: few
d_gene: -
v_gene: TRBV5-1
CDR3aa: CASSLEAAGNSPLHF
CDR3nt: TGCGCCAGCAGCTTGGAAGCGGCCGGTAATTCACCCCTCCACTTT

j_gene: TRBJ2-3
abundance: many
d_gene: -
v_gene: TRBV5-1
CDR3aa: CASSLSASTDTQYF
CDR3nt: TGCGCCAGCAGCTTGTCCGCCTCCACAGATACGCAGTATTTT

j_gene: TRBJ1-2
abundance: -
d_gene: TRBD1
v_gene: TRBV18
CDR3aa: CASSPVGTANYGYTF
CDR3nt: TGTGCCAGCTCACCAGTAGGGACAGCAAACTATGGCTACACCTTC

j_gene: TRBJ1-2
abundance: few
d_gene: -
v_gene: TRBV7-2
CDR3aa: CASSLPQNYGYTF
CDR3nt: TGTGCCAGCAGCTTACCGCAGAACTATGGCTACACCTTC

j_gene: TRBJ2-1
abundance: few
d_gene: TRBD2
v_gene: TRBV6-4
CDR3aa: CASSPSGLAGSSYNEQFF
CDR3nt: TGTGCCAGCAGTCCAAGTGGACTAGCGGGCAGCTCCTACAATGAGCAGTTCTTC

j_gene: TRBJ1-4
abundance: many
d_gene: -
v_gene: TRBV7-2
CDR3aa: CASTTGQRSEKLFF
CDR3nt: TGTGCTAGTACAACGGGACAAAGGAGTGAAAAACTGTTTTTT

j_gene: TRBJ2-1
abundance: many
d_gene: -
v_gene: TRBV7-9
CDR3aa: CASSLNNWDRGGEQFF
CDR3nt: TGTGCCAGCAGCTTAAACAATTGGGATCGCGGAGGTGAGCAGTTCTTC

j_gene: TRBJ2-1
abundance: -
d_gene: -
v_gene: TRBV12-3/TRBV12-4
CDR3aa: CASSFVGSYNEQFF
CDR3nt: TGTGCCAGCAGTTTTGTCGGGTCCTACAATGAGCAGTTCTTC

j_gene: TRBJ2-1
abundance: few
d_gene: TRBD2
v_gene: TRBV3-1
CDR3aa: CASSPSQRGQFF
CDR3nt: TGTGCCAGCAGCCCCAGCCAGCGGGGGCAGTTCTTC

j_gene: TRBJ2-1
abundance: many
d_gene: -
v_gene: TRBV10-3
CDR3aa: CAIKSGENNEQFF
CDR3nt: TGTGCCATCAAGTCTGGGGAAAACAATGAGCAGTTCTTC

j_gene: TRBJ2-7
abundance: many
d_gene: -
v_gene: TRBV13
CDR3aa: CASSLGGASLEQYF
CDR3nt: TGTGCCAGCAGCTTAGGAGGGGCAAGTCTCGAGCAGTACTTC

j_gene: TRBJ2-2
abundance: few
d_gene: TRBD1
v_gene: TRBV12-5
CDR3aa: CASGLEQGARTGELFF
CDR3nt: TGTGCTAGTGGTTTGGAACAGGGGGCGCGCACCGGGGAGCTGTTTTTT

j_gene: TRBJ2-3
abundance: -
d_gene: -
v_gene: TRBV28
CDR3aa: CAASLRTDTQYF
CDR3nt: TGTGCCGCATCCCTCCGGACAGATACGCAGTATTTT

j_gene: TRBJ2-4
abundance: few
d_gene: -
v_gene: TRBV11-2
CDR3aa: CASRHPGGGVKNIQYF
CDR3nt: TGTGCCAGCAGACACCCAGGGGGGGGAGTCAAAAACATTCAGTACTTC

j_gene: TRBJ2-1
abundance: many
d_gene: TRBD2
v_gene: TRBV24-1
CDR3aa: CATSDSGLAGGSNNEQFF
CDR3nt: TGTGCCACCAGTGATTCGGGACTAGCGGGGGGATCGAACAATGAGCAGTTCTTC

j_gene: TRBJ1-3
abundance: many
d_gene: -
v_gene: TRBV12-3/TRBV12-4
CDR3aa: CASSLKSSGNTIYF
CDR3nt: TGTGCCAGCAGTTTAAAGTCCTCTGGAAACACCATATATTTT

j_gene: TRBJ2-2
abundance: many
d_gene: TRBD2
v_gene: TRBV3-1
CDR3aa: CASSHEAGNTGELFF
CDR3nt: TGTGCCAGCAGCCATGAAGCGGGAAACACCGGGGAGCTGTTTTTT

j_gene: TRBJ2-3
abundance: few
d_gene: -
v_gene: TRBV5-1
CDR3aa: CASSPDEADTQYF
CDR3nt: TGCGCCAGCAGCCCGGATGAGGCAGATACGCAGTATTTT

j_gene: TRBJ1-1
abundance: few
d_gene: -
v_gene: TRBV29-1
CDR3aa: CSVAPGGTEAFF
CDR3nt: TGCAGCGTGGCCCCCGGGGGCACTGAAGCTTTCTTT

j_gene: TRBJ2-3
abundance: many
d_gene: -
v_gene: TRBV25-1
CDR3aa: CASSVEWGDTQYF
CDR3nt: TGTGCCAGCAGTGTGGAGTGGGGAGATACGCAGTATTTT

j_gene: TRBJ2-7
abundance: -
d_gene: -
v_gene: TRBV5-1
CDR3aa: CASTLLSSGAYEQYF
CDR3nt: TGCGCCAGCACCTTGCTCAGCTCTGGGGCCTACGAGCAGTACTTC

j_gene: TRBJ1-5
abundance: few
d_gene: -
v_gene: TRBV7-9
CDR3aa: CASSHRGDHQPQHF
CDR3nt: TGTGCCAGCAGCCATCGGGGGGACCATCAGCCCCAGCATTTT

j_gene: TRBJ2-7
abundance: many
d_gene: TRBD2
v_gene: TRBV2
CDR3aa: CASSVASGKREQYF
CDR3nt: TGTGCCAGCAGTGTCGCTAGCGGCAAGAGGGAGCAGTACTTC

j_gene: TRBJ2-3
abundance: few
d_gene: -
v_gene: TRBV5-4
CDR3aa: CASSKTGLRVDTQYF
CDR3nt: TGTGCCAGCAGCAAAACGGGACTTCGGGTAGATACGCAGTATTTT

j_gene: TRBJ1-5
abundance: -
d_gene: -
v_gene: TRBV29-1
CDR3aa: CSGLTGTLSNQPQHF
CDR3nt: TGCAGCGGTCTAACAGGGACCCTTAGCAATCAGCCCCAGCATTTT

j_gene: TRBJ1-6
abundance: -
d_gene: -
v_gene: TRBV25-1
CDR3aa: CASRRGTDSPLHF
CDR3nt: TGTGCCAGCAGGCGAGGCACTGATTCACCCCTCCACTTT

j_gene: TRBJ1-1
abundance: many
d_gene: -
v_gene: TRBV5-1
CDR3aa: CASSSLGVGSTEAFF
CDR3nt: TGCGCCAGCAGCTCATTGGGGGTGGGGAGCACTGAAGCTTTCTTT

j_gene: TRBJ2-2
abundance: many
d_gene: -
v_gene: TRBV29-1
CDR3aa: CSVEAWTNTGELFF
CDR3nt: TGCAGCGTTGAGGCCTGGACGAACACCGGGGAGCTGTTTTTT

j_gene: TRBJ2-5
abundance: many
d_gene: TRBD2
v_gene: TRBV3-1
CDR3aa: CASRSGLAEFQETQYF
CDR3nt: TGTGCCAGCAGGTCGGGACTAGCGGAGTTCCAAGAGACCCAGTACTTC

j_gene: TRBJ1-1
abundance: -
d_gene: -
v_gene: TRBV20-1
CDR3aa: CSASLDSNTEAFF
CDR3nt: TGCAGTGCTAGTTTGGACTCGAACACTGAAGCTTTCTTT

j_gene: TRBJ2-3
abundance: many
d_gene: -
v_gene: TRBV12-3/TRBV12-4
CDR3aa: CASRKLRGPADTQYF
CDR3nt: TGTGCCAGCAGAAAACTAAGAGGCCCTGCAGATACGCAGTATTTT

j_gene: TRBJ2-7
abundance: many
d_gene: -
v_gene: TRBV7-9
CDR3aa: CASSLAEGWGEQYF
CDR3nt: TGTGCCAGCAGCTTAGCGGAGGGTTGGGGCGAGCAGTACTTC

j_gene: TRBJ1-1
abundance: few
d_gene: -
v_gene: TRBV5-4
CDR3aa: CASSPGSWTEAFF
CDR3nt: TGTGCCAGCAGCCCCGGCTCTTGGACTGAAGCTTTCTTT

j_gene: TRBJ2-2
abundance: once
d_gene: TRBD2
v_gene: TRBV11-2
CDR3aa: CASTSRASGVGGELFF
CDR3nt: TGTGCCAGCACCTCGAGAGCTAGCGGGGTTGGCGGGGAGCTGTTTTTT

j_gene: TRBJ2-4
abundance: few
d_gene: -
v_gene: TRBV12-3/TRBV12-4
CDR3aa: CASCAGAGIQYF
CDR3nt: TGTGCCAGCTGCGCGGGGGCGGGCATTCAGTACTTC

j_gene: TRBJ1-1
abundance: -
d_gene: TRBD1
v_gene: TRBV6-5
CDR3aa: CASRPGQGTTEAFF
CDR3nt: TGTGCCAGCAGGCCCGGACAGGGGACGACTGAAGCTTTCTTT

j_gene: TRBJ1-3
abundance: many
d_gene: -
v_gene: TRBV7-2
CDR3aa: CASSSASGNTIYF
CDR3nt: TGTGCCAGCAGCTCGGCCTCCGGAAACACCATATATTTT

j_gene: TRBJ1-1
abundance: few
d_gene: -
v_gene: TRBV9
CDR3aa: CASSVGQLNTEAFF
CDR3nt: TGTGCCAGCAGCGTAGGCCAGCTGAACACTGAAGCTTTCTTT

j_gene: TRBJ2-2
abundance: many
d_gene: -
v_gene: TRBV18
CDR3aa: CASSPGENTGELFF
CDR3nt: TGTGCCAGCTCACCGGGCGAGAACACCGGGGAGCTGTTTTTT

j_gene: TRBJ2-2
abundance: many
d_gene: -
v_gene: TRBV5-1
CDR3aa: CASGDSDTGELFF
CDR3nt: TGCGCCAGTGGGGATAGTGACACCGGGGAGCTGTTTTTT

j_gene: TRBJ2-6
abundance: -
d_gene: -
v_gene: TRBV27
CDR3aa: CASSLLSTGANVLTF
CDR3nt: TGTGCCAGCAGTTTACTCTCAACTGGGGCCAACGTCCTGACTTTC

j_gene: TRBJ2-1
abundance: -
d_gene: -
v_gene: TRBV6-5
CDR3aa: CASRGVRWTEQFF
CDR3nt: TGTGCCAGCAGGGGGGTGAGGTGGACTGAGCAGTTCTTC

j_gene: TRBJ2-2
abundance: many
d_gene: -
v_gene: TRBV5-6
CDR3aa: CASSFYREVAGELFF
CDR3nt: TGTGCCAGCAGCTTCTACAGGGAGGTAGCGGGGGAGCTGTTTTTT

j_gene: TRBJ2-7
abundance: many
d_gene: TRBD2
v_gene: TRBV3-1
CDR3aa: CASSLARTSNEQYF
CDR3nt: TGTGCCAGCAGCCTCGCGCGGACTAGTAACGAGCAGTACTTC

j_gene: TRBJ2-7
abundance: -
d_gene: TRBD1
v_gene: TRBV20-1
CDR3aa: CSARDHRQGTYEQYF
CDR3nt: TGCAGTGCTAGAGACCACCGACAGGGGACCTACGAGCAGTACTTC

j_gene: TRBJ1-3
abundance: many
d_gene: -
v_gene: TRBV11-2
CDR3aa: CASSTRFLSSGNTIYF
CDR3nt: TGTGCCAGCAGCACCCGCTTCCTGAGCTCTGGAAACACCATATATTTT

j_gene: TRBJ1-5
abundance: many
d_gene: -
v_gene: TRBV6-6
CDR3aa: CASNNQGWLYSNQPQHF
CDR3nt: TGTGCCAGCAACAATCAGGGGTGGCTATATAGCAATCAGCCCCAGCATTTT

j_gene: TRBJ2-1
abundance: few
d_gene: -
v_gene: TRBV12-3/TRBV12-4
CDR3aa: CASSSSPLNEQFF
CDR3nt: TGTGCCAGCAGTTCCAGCCCGCTCAATGAGCAGTTCTTC